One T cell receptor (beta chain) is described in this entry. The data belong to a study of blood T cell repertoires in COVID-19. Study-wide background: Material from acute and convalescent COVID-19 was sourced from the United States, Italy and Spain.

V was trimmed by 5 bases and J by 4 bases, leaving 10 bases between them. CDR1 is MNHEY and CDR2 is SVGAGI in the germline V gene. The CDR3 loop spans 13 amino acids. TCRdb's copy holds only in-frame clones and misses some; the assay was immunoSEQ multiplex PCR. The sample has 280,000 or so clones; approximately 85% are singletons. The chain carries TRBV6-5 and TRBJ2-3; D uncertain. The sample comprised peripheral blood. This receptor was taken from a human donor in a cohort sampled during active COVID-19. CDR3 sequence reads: CASSTAGADTQYF. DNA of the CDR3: TGTGCCAGCAGTACAGCCGGTGCAGATACGCAGTATTTT.